A selection of T cell receptor beta chains follows, all from one sample in a study of CD8+ T cells in alopecia areata. Sequenced by immunoSEQ multiplex PCR; TCRdb stores in-frame clones only, minus some. The sample includes 90,000 or so clones, roughly two fifths of them seen just once. Here the sequenced sample was CD8+ T cells sorted from blood, taken at week 24, from a patient treated with tofacitinib. These receptors came from a human donor with alopecia areata. Both conserved end residues are part of each CDR3. Fields, in order: J gene, clone size, D gene, V gene, CDR3 protein, CDR3 DNA. D genes are given only for firm matches. Some rows have no size entry. The others give once, few or many, or a class for an expanded clone.

TRBJ2-5 | - | - | TRBV2 | CASSEGDWDSDGIPQETQYF | TGTGCCAGCAGTGAAGGGGATTGGGACTCTGATGGGATCCCGCAAGAGACCCAGTACTTC
TRBJ2-1 | once | - | TRBV27 | CASSLSNPLYAEQFF | TGTGCCAGCAGTTTGAGCAACCCCCTATACGCTGAGCAGTTCTTC
TRBJ2-3 | - | - | TRBV30 | CAWANGRADTQYF | TGTGCCTGGGCTAACGGCAGGGCAGATACGCAGTATTTT
TRBJ2-5 | - | TRBD2 | TRBV7-2 | CASSPHPLAGDQETQYF | TGTGCCAGCAGCCCCCACCCTTTAGCGGGGGACCAAGAGACCCAGTACTTC
TRBJ2-7 | - | - | TRBV4-1 | CASSRTRDPRYEQYF | TGCGCCAGCAGCCGGACCCGGGACCCCCGGTACGAGCAGTACTTC
TRBJ2-4 | - | TRBD1 | TRBV4-2 | CASSQQAGDRGKYF | TGTGCCAGCAGCCAACAGGCCGGGGACAGAGGGAAGTACTTC
TRBJ1-1 | few | - | TRBV29-1 | CSVEPRPEAFF | TGCAGCGTTGAGCCCAGGCCCGAAGCTTTCTTT
TRBJ2-1 | - | - | TRBV27 | CASSFKGGTYNEQFF | TGTGCCAGCAGTTTTAAGGGTGGGACCTACAATGAGCAGTTCTTC
TRBJ2-7 | - | - | TRBV7-9 | CASSQELVGSSYEQYF | TGCGCCAGCAGCCAAGAACTGGTGGGGAGCTCCTACGAGCAGTACTTC
TRBJ2-3 | - | - | TRBV7-9 | CASSLVRVVDTQYF | TGTGCCAGCAGCTTAGTTCGGGTAGTAGATACGCAGTATTTT
TRBJ1-1 | - | - | TRBV29-1 | CSALSPGRNTEAFF | TGCAGCGCCTTGAGTCCGGGGAGGAACACTGAAGCTTTCTTT
TRBJ2-3 | few | TRBD1 | TRBV11-1 | CASRLRDRDPDTQYF | TGTGCCAGCAGGCTCCGGGACAGAGACCCAGATACGCAGTATTTT
TRBJ2-1 | few | - | TRBV29-1 | CSVAQGRLNEQFF | TGCAGCGTTGCGCAGGGCAGGTTGAATGAGCAGTTCTTC
TRBJ2-1 | - | TRBD2 | TRBV29-1 | CSVGGTSGRPYNEQFF | TGCAGCGTTGGGGGGACTAGCGGGAGACCCTACAATGAGCAGTTCTTC
TRBJ2-1 | - | - | TRBV2 | CASSEAGASVHNEQFF | TGTGCCAGCAGTGAAGCGGGCGCTAGCGTGCACAATGAGCAGTTCTTC
TRBJ2-1 | few | TRBD2 | TRBV11-2 | CASSFGLAGGNEQFF | TGTGCCAGCAGCTTTGGACTAGCGGGAGGCAATGAGCAGTTCTTC
TRBJ2-2 | - | - | TRBV5-4 | CASSLISGELFF | TGTGCCAGCAGCTTGATTTCCGGGGAGCTGTTTTTT
TRBJ1-2 | - | - | TRBV27 | CASSLLPPRGYTF | TGTGCCAGCAGTTTACTTCCCCCCCGCGGCTACACCTTC